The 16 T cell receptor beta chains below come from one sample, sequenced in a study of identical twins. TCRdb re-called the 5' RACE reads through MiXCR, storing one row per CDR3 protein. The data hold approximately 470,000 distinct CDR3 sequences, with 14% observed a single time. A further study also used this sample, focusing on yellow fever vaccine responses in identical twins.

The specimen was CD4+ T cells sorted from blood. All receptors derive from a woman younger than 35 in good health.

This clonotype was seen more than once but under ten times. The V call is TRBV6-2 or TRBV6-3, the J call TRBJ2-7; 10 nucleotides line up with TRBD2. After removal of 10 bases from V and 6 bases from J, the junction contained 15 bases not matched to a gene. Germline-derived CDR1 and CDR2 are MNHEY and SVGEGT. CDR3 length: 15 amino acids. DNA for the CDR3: TGTGCCACCCGTTTAGAGCGGGAGGGCAGGATCGAGCAGTACTTC. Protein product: CATRLEREGRIEQYF.

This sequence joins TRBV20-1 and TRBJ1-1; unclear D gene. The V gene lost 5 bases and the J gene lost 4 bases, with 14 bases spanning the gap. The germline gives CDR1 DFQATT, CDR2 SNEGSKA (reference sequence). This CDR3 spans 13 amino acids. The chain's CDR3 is CSAGLAGVTEAFF. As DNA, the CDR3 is TGCAGTGCTGGTCTTGCCGGGGTCACTGAAGCTTTCTTT.

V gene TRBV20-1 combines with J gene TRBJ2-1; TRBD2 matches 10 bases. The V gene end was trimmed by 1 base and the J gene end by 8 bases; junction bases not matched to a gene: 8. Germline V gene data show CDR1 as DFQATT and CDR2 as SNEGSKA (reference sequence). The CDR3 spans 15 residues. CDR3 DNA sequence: TGCAGTGCTAGAGTCAGCGGGAGGGCCAGCGATGAGCAGTTCTTC. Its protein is CSARVSGRASDEQFF.

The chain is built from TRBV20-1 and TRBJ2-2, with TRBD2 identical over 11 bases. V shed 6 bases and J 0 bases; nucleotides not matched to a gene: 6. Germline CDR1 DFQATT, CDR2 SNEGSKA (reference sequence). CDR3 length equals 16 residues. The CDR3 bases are TGCAGTGCCCTCCTAGCGGGAGGCCCGAACACCGGGGAGCTGTTTTTT. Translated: CSALLAGGPNTGELFF.

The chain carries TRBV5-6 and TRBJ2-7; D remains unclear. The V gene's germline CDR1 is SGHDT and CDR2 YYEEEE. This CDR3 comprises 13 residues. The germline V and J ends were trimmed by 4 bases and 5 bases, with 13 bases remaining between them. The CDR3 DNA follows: TGTGCCAGCAGCCTATTGATAATGGACGAGCAGTACTTC. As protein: CASSLLIMDEQYF.

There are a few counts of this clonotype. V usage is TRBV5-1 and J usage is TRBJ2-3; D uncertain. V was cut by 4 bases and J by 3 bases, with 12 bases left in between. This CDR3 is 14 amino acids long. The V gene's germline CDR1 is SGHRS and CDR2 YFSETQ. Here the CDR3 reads CASSNHRLTDTQYF. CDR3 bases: TGCGCCAGCAGCAATCATAGGCTAACAGATACGCAGTATTTT.

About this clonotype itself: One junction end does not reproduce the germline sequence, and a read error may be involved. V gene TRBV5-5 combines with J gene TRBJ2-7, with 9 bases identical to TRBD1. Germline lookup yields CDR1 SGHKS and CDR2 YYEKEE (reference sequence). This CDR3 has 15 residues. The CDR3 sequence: CTSSFPGQGTYEQYF. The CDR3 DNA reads TGTACCAGCAGCTTCCCGGGACAGGGAACCTACGAGCAGTACTTC. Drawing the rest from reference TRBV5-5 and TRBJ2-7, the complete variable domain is DAGVTQSPTHLIKTRGQQVTLRCSPISGHKSVSWYQQVLGQGPQFIFQYYEKEERGRGNFPDRFSARQFPNYSSELNVNALLLGDSALYLCTSSFPGQGTYEQYFGPGTRLTVT.

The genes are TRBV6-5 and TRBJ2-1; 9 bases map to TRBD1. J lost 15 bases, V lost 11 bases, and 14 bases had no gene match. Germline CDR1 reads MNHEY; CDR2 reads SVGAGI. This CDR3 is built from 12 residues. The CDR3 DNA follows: TGTGCCGGTAACCCAAGCCGGGACAGGGTGTTCTTC. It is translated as CAGNPSRDRVFF.

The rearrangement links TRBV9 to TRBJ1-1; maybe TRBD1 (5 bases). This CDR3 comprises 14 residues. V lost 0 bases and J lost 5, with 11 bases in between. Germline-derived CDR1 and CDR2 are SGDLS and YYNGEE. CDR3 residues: CASSVEGKRTEAFF. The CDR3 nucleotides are TGTGCCAGCAGCGTAGAGGGGAAGAGGACTGAAGCTTTCTTT.

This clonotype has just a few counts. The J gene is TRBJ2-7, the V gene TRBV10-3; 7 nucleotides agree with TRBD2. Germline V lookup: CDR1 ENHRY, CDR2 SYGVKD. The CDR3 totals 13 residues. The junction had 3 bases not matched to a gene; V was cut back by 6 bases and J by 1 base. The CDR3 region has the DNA TGTGCCATCAGAGGGGAGGGTTCCTACGAGCAGTACTTC. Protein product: CAIRGEGSYEQYF.

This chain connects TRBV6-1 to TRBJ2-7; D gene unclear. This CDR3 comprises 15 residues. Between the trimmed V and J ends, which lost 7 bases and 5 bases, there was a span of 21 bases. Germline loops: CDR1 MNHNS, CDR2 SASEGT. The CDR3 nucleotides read TGTGCCAGCAATAAAAGGGTCGGCTCCATCGACGAGCAGTACTTC. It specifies CASNKRVGSIDEQYF.

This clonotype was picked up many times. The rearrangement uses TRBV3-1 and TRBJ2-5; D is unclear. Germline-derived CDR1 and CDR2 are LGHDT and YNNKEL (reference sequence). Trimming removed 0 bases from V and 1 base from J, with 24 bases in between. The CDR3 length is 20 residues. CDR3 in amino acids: CASSQETPRYPVTSQETQYF. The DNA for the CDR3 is TGTGCCAGCAGCCAAGAGACGCCGCGTTATCCCGTAACCAGCCAAGAGACCCAGTACTTC.

CDR3 amino acids: CASSVEGRNTEAFF. CDR3 DNA sequence: TGTGCCAGCTCGGTGGAGGGACGGAACACTGAAGCTTTCTTT. The V gene is TRBV28, the J gene TRBJ1-1, with a weak D call TRBD1 (5 bases). From germline, CDR1 is MDHEN and CDR2 SYDVKM. Trimming left V 8 bases short and J 1 base short, with 14 bases between. The CDR3 consists of 14 residues.

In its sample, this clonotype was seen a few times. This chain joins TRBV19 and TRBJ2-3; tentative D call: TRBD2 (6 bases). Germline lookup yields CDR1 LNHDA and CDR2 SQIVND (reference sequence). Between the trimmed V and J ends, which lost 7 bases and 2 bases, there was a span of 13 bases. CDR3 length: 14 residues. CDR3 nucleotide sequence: TGTGCCAGTACGACGGGAGTTCCCACAGATACGCAGTATTTT. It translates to CASTTGVPTDTQYF. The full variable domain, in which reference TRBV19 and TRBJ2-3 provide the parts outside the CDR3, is DGGITQSPKYLFRKEGQNVTLSCEQNLNHDAMYWYRQDPGQGLRLIYYSQIVNDFQKGDIAEGYSVSREKKESFPLTVTSAQKNPTAFYLCASTTGVPTDTQYFGPGTRLTVL.

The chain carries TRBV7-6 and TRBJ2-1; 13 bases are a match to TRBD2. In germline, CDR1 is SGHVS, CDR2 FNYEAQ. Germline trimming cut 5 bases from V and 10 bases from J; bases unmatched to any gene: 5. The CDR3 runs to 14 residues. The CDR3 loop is CASSGLAGVGEQFF. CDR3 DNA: TGTGCCAGCAGCGGACTAGCGGGAGTCGGAGAGCAGTTCTTC.

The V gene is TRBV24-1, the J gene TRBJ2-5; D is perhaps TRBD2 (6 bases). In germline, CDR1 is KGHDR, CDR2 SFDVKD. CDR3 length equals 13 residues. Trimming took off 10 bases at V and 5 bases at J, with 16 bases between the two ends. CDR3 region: CATGTPGRETQYF. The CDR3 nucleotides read TGTGCCACGGGGACCCCGGGGAGGGAGACCCAGTACTTC.